The clone carrying this TCR beta chain has at least ten counts. V lost 5 bases and J lost 0, with 8 bases in between. In germline, CDR1 is WSHSY, CDR2 SAAADI. This CDR3 is 14 amino acids long. The data stem from a study of Graves' ophthalmopathy and Graves' hyperthyroidism. TCR beta CDR3 amplification used RNA transcripts. Following a first-round RT-PCR that used HTBI primers, a second-round multiplex PCR was carried out. Using its own MiXCR run on the multiplex PCR reads, TCRdb lists one record per CDR3 protein. The table records about 700,000 distinct CDR3 sequences, under 50% of them present only once.

The specimen was peripheral blood. The rearrangement uses TRBV10-2 and TRBJ1-5, with a tentative D call TRBD1 (5 bases). The source is an adult man with Graves' ophthalmopathy. CDR3 sequence reads: CASSRTTSNQPQHF. The CDR3 nucleotides are TGCGCCAGCAGTCGGACAACTAGCAATCAGCCCCAGCATTTT.